This T cell receptor beta chain emerged from a study of T-cell memory formation after mild COVID-19. General study results and limits: Largely, contracting CD4+ clones fell within CM and EM, and contracting CD8+ clones within EMRA. Contracting clones from day 15 to 85 had balanced CD4/CD8; later expanders favoured CD4+.

TCRdb re-derived calls from the 5' RACE reads in MiXCR, one entry per CDR3 protein. In the table there are around 500,000 distinct CDR3 sequences, roughly 18% of which are singletons. With respect to this clonotype: The antigen remains undetermined.

The CDR3 is 15 amino acids. CDR1 and CDR2 (germline): SNHLY, FYNNEI. J gave up 1 base and V 8 bases, and 3 bases lay outside the gene matches. The TCR originated in an adult woman who had mild COVID-19 (a few samples of this study predate the infection). Cell type and time point are not known. The sequencing input was PBMCs or a T cell subset sorted from them (not recorded which). The chain links TRBV2 to TRBJ2-2, with TRBD2 identical over 11 bases. The CDR3 bases are TGTGCCAGCCGTAGCGGGGGGGAGAACACCGGGGAGCTGTTTTTT. It codes for CASRSGGENTGELFF.